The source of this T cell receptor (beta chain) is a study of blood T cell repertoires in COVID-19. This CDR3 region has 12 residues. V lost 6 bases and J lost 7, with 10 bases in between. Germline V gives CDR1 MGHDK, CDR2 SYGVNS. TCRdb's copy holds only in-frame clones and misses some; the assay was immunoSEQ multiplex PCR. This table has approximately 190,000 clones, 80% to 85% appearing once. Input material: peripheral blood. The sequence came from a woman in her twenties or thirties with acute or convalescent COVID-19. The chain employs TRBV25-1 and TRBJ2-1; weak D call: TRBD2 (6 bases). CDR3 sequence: CASRGGENEQFF. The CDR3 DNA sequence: TGTGCCAGCAGGGGGGGAGAGAATGAGCAGTTCTTC.